The 17 T cell receptor beta chains listed next were all sequenced from one sample in a study of T cell responses to AZD1222 COVID-19 vaccine. This table comes from immunoSEQ multiplex PCR, and its TCRdb copy is limited to in-frame clones, with some not included. The sample yields 150,000 or so clones, 90% seen once. Source: peripheral blood, taken on day 0 of AZD1222 vaccination. These receptor sequences come from an adult in good health.

The rearrangement links TRBV9 to TRBJ2-2, with 9 bases that match TRBD1. V dropped 0 bases and J dropped 2; count of bases not matched to a gene: 17. The CDR3 spans 21 residues. CDR1 is SGDLS and CDR2 is YYNGEE in the germline V gene. The CDR3 coding sequence is TGTGCCAGCAGCGTAGCTCCCTTCGTAACTAACAGGGGGCCAAACACCGGGGAGCTGTTTTTT. Encoded protein: CASSVAPFVTNRGPNTGELFF.

This rearrangement joins TRBV19 to TRBJ2-3; maybe TRBD2 (6 bases). Trimming took 7 bases from V and 3 from J, leaving 17 bases between them. This CDR3 is built from 15 residues. Germline lookup yields CDR1 LNHDA and CDR2 SQIVND (reference sequence). The CDR3 protein is CASTSEAGRTDTQYF. The DNA of the CDR3 is TGTGCCAGTACTTCAGAGGCAGGGAGGACAGATACGCAGTATTTT.

The V gene is TRBV5-8, the J gene TRBJ1-5; tentative D call: TRBD1 (5 bases). CDR1 and CDR2 (germline): SGHTS, YDEGEE. The CDR3 spans 13 residues. V lost 5 bases and J lost 6, with 12 bases in between. DNA of the CDR3: TGTGCCAGCAGACTGGCAGGGTTTCAGCCCCAGCATTTT. Its protein product is CASRLAGFQPQHF.

The chain carries TRBV30 and TRBJ2-2; D might be TRBD1 (5 bases). Germline V lookup: CDR1 GTSNPN, CDR2 SVGIG (reference sequence). CDR3 length equals 14 residues. V dropped 7 bases and J dropped 4 bases, with 16 bases sitting between them. CDR3 sequence: CAYQRQSFTGELFF. Written as DNA, the CDR3 is TGTGCCTATCAACGACAGTCCTTCACCGGGGAGCTGTTTTTT.

This clone was detected only a few times. CDR3 sequence reads: CASSGAGWNSPLHF. The CDR3 bases are TGTGCCAGCAGCGGAGCAGGTTGGAATTCACCCCTCCACTTT. The V gene is TRBV7-9, the J gene TRBJ1-6; D remains unclear. V lost 5 bases to trimming and J lost 7 bases, with 12 bases between them. The CDR3 runs 14 residues. Germline CDR1 and CDR2: SEHNR and FQNEAQ (reference sequence).

The CDR3 is CASSLGSRQPQHF. As DNA, the CDR3 is TGTGCCAGCAGCTTAGGAAGTCGCCAGCCCCAGCATTTT. The chain joins TRBV7-6 to TRBJ1-5; no definite D call. The V end was cut by 1 base, the J end by 7 bases, with 8 bases between. The CDR3 has 13 amino acids. Per germline, CDR1 SGHVS and CDR2 FNYEAQ.

In DNA form, the CDR3 reads TGTGCCAGCAGCTTGGAAGGGGGAGAAGCCGATTCACCCCTCCACTTT. Translated: CASSLEGGEADSPLHF. The rearrangement links TRBV5-6 to TRBJ1-6, with D perhaps matching TRBD1 (6 bases). Trimming took 0 bases from V and 8 from J, leaving 15 bases between them. The CDR3 has 16 residues. Germline V gives CDR1 SGHDT, CDR2 YYEEEE. The full variable domain, completed using reference TRBV5-6 and TRBJ1-6, is DAGVTQSPTHLIKTRGQQVTLRCSPKSGHDTVSWYQQALGQGPQFIFQYYEEEERQRGNFPDRFSGHQFPNYSSELNVNALLLGDSALYLCASSLEGGEADSPLHFGNGTRLTVT.

The CDR3 spells CASGPDTEAFF. For the CDR3, the DNA is TGTGCCAGCGGCCCGGACACTGAAGCTTTCTTT. The rearrangement joins TRBV28 to TRBJ1-1; D gene unclear. This CDR3 is built from 11 residues. Trimming stripped 8 bases from V and 3 bases from J, with 7 bases between. Germline V gene data show CDR1 as MDHEN and CDR2 as SYDVKM. The entire variable domain, with the rest obtained from reference TRBV28 and TRBJ1-1, is as follows: DVKVTQSSRYLVKRTGEKVFLECVQDMDHENMFWYRQDPGLGLRLIYFSYDVKMKEKGDIPEGYSVSREKKERFSLILESASTNQTSMYLCASGPDTEAFFGQGTRLTVV.

In this sample, this clone turned up once. The rearrangement uses TRBV11-3 and TRBJ2-1; 7 bases align to TRBD1. The germline V gene has CDR1 SGHNT and CDR2 YENEEA. The CDR3 extends over 14 amino acids. Trimming cost V 1 base and J 4 bases; bases outside gene matches: 1. CDR3 sequence: CASSLGTGYNEQFF. In nucleotides, the CDR3 is TGTGCCAGCAGCTTAGGGACAGGTTACAATGAGCAGTTCTTC.

J is TRBJ2-1 and V is TRBV5-4; possibly TRBD1 for D (7 bases). The germline CDR1 and CDR2 sequences are SGHNT and YYREEE (reference sequence). This CDR3 comprises 17 residues. Trimming removed 4 bases from V and 0 bases from J, with 17 bases in between. The CDR3 nucleotides read TGTGCCAGCAGCCTTACAGGGGACTTGAGCTCCTACAATGAGCAGTTCTTC. Translated: CASSLTGDLSSYNEQFF.

The chain combines TRBV18 with TRBJ2-5; D perhaps matches TRBD2 (5 bases). V lost 1 base, J lost 5 bases, and 8 bases lay in between. Germline-derived CDR1 and CDR2 are KGHSH and LQKENI. The CDR3 length is 13 residues. The CDR3 bases are TGTGCCAGCTCACCACGAGCGGAGGAGACCCAGTACTTC. Its protein product is CASSPRAEETQYF.

The V gene is TRBV4-1, the J gene TRBJ1-1, with D unclear. V was trimmed by 4 bases and J by 1 base, leaving 7 bases between them. CDR1 MGHRA and CDR2 YSYEKL come from the germline V gene. The CDR3 sequence is 13 residues long. The CDR3 protein is CASSRSPNTEAFF. The CDR3 DNA reads TGCGCCAGCAGCCGAAGCCCGAACACTGAAGCTTTCTTT.

The V and J genes are TRBV28 and TRBJ2-5, with D unresolved. The germline CDR1 and CDR2 sequences are MDHEN and SYDVKM. The V end was cut by 3 bases, the J end by 2 bases, with 10 bases between. This CDR3 has 14 residues. The CDR3 loop reads CASSFPRSQETQYF. CDR3 nucleotides: TGTGCCAGCAGTTTCCCCCGATCACAAGAGACCCAGTACTTC.

The chain combines TRBV7-8 with TRBJ1-2; D is possibly TRBD1 (6 bases). CDR3 size: 15 residues. V lost 5 bases to trimming and J lost 5 bases, with 18 bases between them. Per the germline V gene, CDR1 is SGHVS and CDR2 is FQNEAQ. The CDR3 DNA reads as TGTGCCAGCAGCCCAGCCAGGGGAGGTCCATATGGCTACACCTTC. It specifies CASSPARGGPYGYTF.

The chain carries TRBV28 and TRBJ2-7; the match to TRBD1 covers 10 bases. CDR1 and CDR2 from the germline V gene are MDHEN and SYDVKM. V dropped 5 bases and J dropped 2; count of bases not matched to a gene: 6. This CDR3 is 15 amino acids long. The CDR3 DNA reads as TGTGCCAGCAGTGCCGGGACAGGGGTAGCCTACGAGCAGTACTTC. This gives the protein CASSAGTGVAYEQYF.

The CDR3 region has the DNA TGCAGCGTTGTAGGTGGGGGCAGGGGATTGGATGGCTACACCTTC. Protein product: CSVVGGGRGLDGYTF. This chain joins TRBV29-1 and TRBJ1-2, with D tentatively TRBD1 (6 bases). The germline gives CDR1 SQVTM, CDR2 ANQGSEA. V lost 4 bases and J 6 bases, leaving 21 bases between the germline ends. There are 15 residues in the CDR3.

This clone was observed a single time. V gene TRBV5-6 combines with J gene TRBJ1-6; a possible D gene is TRBD1 (6 bases). Trimming removed 0 bases from V and 9 bases from J, with 7 bases in between. The germline V gene encodes CDR1 SGHDT and CDR2 YYEEEE. The CDR3 length is 13 residues. Here the CDR3 DNA reads TGTGCCAGCAGCTTGGACAGGGTTTCACCCCTCCACTTT. Translated: CASSLDRVSPLHF.